The 20 T cell receptor beta chains presented below share a single source sample, sequenced in a study of human T cells and chemical hapten exposure. Time point described: pre-sensitization, week 0. The treatment was: therapeutic diphenylcyclopropenone sensitization with weekly scalp DPC. A single record per CDR3 protein comes from TCRdb applying MiXCR to the RACE reads. The repertoire holds 95,000 to 150,000 distinct CDR3 sequences, 13% seen once, with around 3% in the top ten. This sample comprised whole blood, obtained in connection with sensitization to the hapten diphenylcyclopropenone (DPC). These receptors all stem from a woman aged 18-30 years with alopecia areata. Some clones in this sample may be carry-over from other donors' samples.

The rearrangement links TRBV12-3 or TRBV12-4 to TRBJ1-2; a possible D gene is TRBD1 (5 bases). The ends were cut back, 4 bases at V and 7 bases at J, with 7 bases in the middle. The CDR3 has 11 residues. The chain's CDR3 is CASSSGIGYTF. The CDR3 DNA reads as TGTGCCAGCAGTTCAGGGATTGGCTACACCTTC.

The chain combines TRBV2 with TRBJ2-1, with D perhaps given as TRBD1 or TRBD2 (5 bases each). V was clipped by 8 bases and J by 4 bases, with 15 bases between them. Germline V CDR1 and CDR2: SNHLY, FYNNEI. This CDR3 spans 14 amino acids. DNA for the CDR3: TGTGCCAGCCAGAGGGGAAGTGGGTACAATGAGCAGTTCTTC. Translating gives CASQRGSGYNEQFF.

This clonotype was found a few times. The J gene is TRBJ2-1, the V gene TRBV11-2; 7 positions match TRBD2. The trim removed 5 bases at V and 5 bases at J, leaving 9 bases unmatched. The length of the CDR3 is 15 residues. The germline V gene has CDR1 SGHAT and CDR2 FQNNGV. The CDR3 sequence is CASSLSGTTHNEQFF. In nucleotides, the CDR3 is TGTGCCAGCAGCCTCTCCGGGACTACCCACAATGAGCAGTTCTTC.

This clonotype has ten or more counts. The chain couples TRBV24-1 to TRBJ1-1; D remains ambiguous. V shed 3 bases and J shed 2 bases, with 9 bases lying between them. The CDR3 loop spans 14 amino acids. The germline gives CDR1 KGHDR, CDR2 SFDVKD. DNA for the CDR3: TGTGCCACCAGTGATAGGGATGGTAACACTGAAGCTTTCTTT. This translates into CATSDRDGNTEAFF.

This rearrangement joins TRBV18 to TRBJ2-5, with a weak D call TRBD1 (6 bases). The CDR3 length is 16 residues. Trimming left V 4 bases short and J 2 bases short, with 17 bases between. Germline assignment: CDR1 KGHSH and CDR2 LQKENI. The CDR3 nucleotides read TGTGCCAGCTCACGCCCGGGACAACCCTTTCAAGAGACCCAGTACTTC. This sequence encodes CASSRPGQPFQETQYF.

This chain links TRBV15 with TRBJ1-4; TRBD1 agrees at 7 bases. CDR1 and CDR2 from the germline V gene are LNHNV and YYDKDF (reference sequence). V gave up 4 bases and J gave up 0 bases; unmatched junction bases: 8. The CDR3 sequence is 17 residues long. This CDR3 reads CATSTTTGSATNEKLFF. The CDR3 DNA reads as TGTGCCACCAGCACAACGACAGGGTCAGCAACTAATGAAAAACTGTTTTTT.

This chain connects TRBV18 to TRBJ2-3; 7 positions match TRBD1. The CDR3 spans 16 residues. V dropped 0 bases and J dropped 4; count of bases not matched to a gene: 7. Germline loops: CDR1 KGHSH, CDR2 LQKENI. For the CDR3, the DNA is TGTGCCAGCTCACCACCGTTAGGGGGCGCGGCAGATACGCAGTATTTT. Amino acids: CASSPPLGGAADTQYF.

This clonotype was detected ten times or more. V usage is TRBV2 and J usage is TRBJ2-2, with a possible D match to TRBD1 (6 bases). The CDR3 runs 15 residues. Trimming stripped 6 bases from V and 2 bases from J, with 13 bases between. The germline V gene encodes CDR1 SNHLY and CDR2 FYNNEI. CDR3 residues: CASRNRELNTGELFF. The CDR3 DNA sequence: TGTGCCAGCAGAAACAGGGAACTCAACACCGGGGAGCTGTTTTTT.

This rearrangement joins TRBV29-1 to TRBJ2-2; D unclear. This CDR3 comprises 14 residues. Germline assignment: CDR1 SQVTM and CDR2 ANQGSEA. The V end lost 4 bases, the J end lost 0 bases, and 9 bases lay between the germline ends. DNA for the CDR3: TGCAGCGTTGTCCCCACCTCGAACACCGGGGAGCTGTTTTTT. Translation gives CSVVPTSNTGELFF.

This clonotype showed up many times. V usage is TRBV5-4 and J usage is TRBJ2-7; 8 bases line up with TRBD2. The trim removed 4 bases at V and 3 bases at J, leaving 15 bases unmatched. Germline values: CDR1 SGHNT, CDR2 YYREEE (reference sequence). The CDR3 totals 17 residues. The CDR3 here is CASSGGRQAGALYEQYF. The CDR3 DNA follows: TGTGCCAGCAGCGGAGGACGACAAGCGGGGGCCCTCTACGAGCAGTACTTC.

This clonotype showed up just a few times. The chain uses TRBV12-3 or TRBV12-4 and TRBJ2-5; D uncertain. The CDR3 is 15 residues long. V was clipped by 2 bases and J by 1 base, with 11 bases between them. In DNA form, the CDR3 reads TGTGCCAGCAGTTTAATGGGTCAGTTCCAAGAGACCCAGTACTTC. The encoded protein is CASSLMGQFQETQYF.

There are a few counts of this clonotype. The chain joins TRBV12-3 or TRBV12-4 to TRBJ2-3, with 12 bases matching TRBD2. The length of the CDR3 is 14 residues. J gave up 4 bases and V 6 bases, and 2 bases lay outside the gene matches. This chain's CDR3 is CASRSSGGADTQYF. CDR3 nucleotide sequence: TGTGCCAGCAGATCTAGCGGGGGGGCAGATACGCAGTATTTT.

This clonotype was counted only a few times. The chain recombines TRBV18 with TRBJ1-1; D ambiguous. The germline CDR1 and CDR2 sequences are KGHSH and LQKENI. The V and J ends lost 2 bases and 1 base respectively, with 5 bases between them. This CDR3 spans 13 amino acids. The CDR3 sequence is CASSPVKNTEAFF. The CDR3 DNA reads as TGTGCCAGCTCACCAGTGAAGAACACTGAAGCTTTCTTT.

This clonotype showed up just a few times. CDR3 residues: CASSLVRGASGPTDTQYF. For the CDR3, the DNA is TGCGCCAGCAGCTTGGTCCGTGGGGCTAGCGGACCTACAGATACGCAGTATTTT. This rearrangement joins TRBV5-1 to TRBJ2-3, with TRBD2 matching over 7 bases. Germline CDR1 and CDR2: SGHRS and YFSETQ. The CDR3 has 18 amino acids. V was pared by 0 bases and J by 3 bases, with 13 bases of the junction left unmatched.

The genes are TRBV7-9 and TRBJ2-3; D tentatively fits TRBD1 or TRBD2 (5 bases each). The germline CDR1 and CDR2 sequences are SEHNR and FQNEAQ (reference sequence). Trimming cost V 8 bases and J 5 bases, with 14 bases left between them. The CDR3 has 13 amino acids. The CDR3 coding sequence is TGTGCCAGCCGGGACGGGGCGGGAGATACGCAGTATTTT. Amino acids: CASRDGAGDTQYF.

The chain uses TRBV5-4 and TRBJ2-7, with D unresolved. The V gene's germline CDR1 is SGHNT and CDR2 YYREEE (reference sequence). The CDR3 consists of 11 residues. V lost 6 bases, J lost 4 bases, and 8 bases lay in between. The CDR3: CASNDQYEQYF. The CDR3, as DNA: TGTGCCAGCAACGACCAATACGAGCAGTACTTC.

There are a few counts of this clonotype. CDR3 DNA sequence: TGTGCCAGCAGAGATCCGGGACCCTACGAGCAGTACTTC. It encodes CASRDPGPYEQYF. The J gene is TRBJ2-7, the V gene TRBV6-1, with D tentatively TRBD1 or TRBD2 (5 bases each). Per germline, CDR1 MNHNS and CDR2 SASEGT. The CDR3 has 13 residues. The germline V and J ends were trimmed by 6 bases and 2 bases, with 11 bases remaining between them.

The chain links TRBV7-9 to TRBJ1-2, with TRBD1 as a possible D gene (5 bases). V lost 5 bases and J 2 bases, leaving 21 bases between the germline ends. The V gene's germline CDR1 is SEHNR and CDR2 FQNEAQ (reference sequence). This CDR3 has 17 amino acids. The CDR3 sequence: CASSQPRDRLSNYGYTF. The CDR3 nucleotides read TGTGCCAGCAGCCAACCCAGGGACCGGCTTTCGAACTATGGCTACACCTTC.

This clonotype has a count of ten or more. The gene calls are TRBV10-3 and TRBJ1-2, with 7 bases fitting TRBD1. The V gene's germline CDR1 is ENHRY and CDR2 SYGVKD. The junction had 8 bases not matched to a gene; V was cut back by 0 bases and J by 4 bases. The CDR3 is 16 residues long. CDR3 sequence (DNA): TGTGCCATCAGTGAGTCGAAGGCGCGGGACAGCTATGGCTACACCTTC. It encodes CAISESKARDSYGYTF.

The chain joins TRBV7-2 to TRBJ1-1; 8 bases align to TRBD1. CDR1 and CDR2 from the germline V gene are SGHTA and FQGNSA. This CDR3 region has 15 residues. V shed 5 bases, J shed 6 bases, and the junction held 11 bases outside the gene matches. The CDR3 protein is CASSPRQGASSEAFF. CDR3 sequence (DNA): TGTGCCAGCAGCCCCCGGCAGGGGGCGTCTTCTGAAGCTTTCTTT.